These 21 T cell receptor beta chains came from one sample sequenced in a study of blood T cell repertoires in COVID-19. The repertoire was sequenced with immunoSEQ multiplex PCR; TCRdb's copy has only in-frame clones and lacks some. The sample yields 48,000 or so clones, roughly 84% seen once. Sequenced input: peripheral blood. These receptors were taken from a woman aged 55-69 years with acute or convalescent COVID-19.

The CDR3: CASSLRLAGGPETQYF. CDR3 bases: TGCGCCAGCAGCTTACGACTAGCGGGAGGCCCAGAGACCCAGTACTTC. The J gene is TRBJ2-5, the V gene TRBV5-1; 13 nucleotides match TRBD2. The germline gives CDR1 SGHRS, CDR2 YFSETQ. V gave up 2 bases and J gave up 4 bases; unmatched junction bases: 5. The CDR3 spans 16 residues. The variable domain in full, with the rest retrieved from reference TRBV5-1 and TRBJ2-5, is KAGVTQTPRYLIKTRGQQVTLSCSPISGHRSVSWYQQTPGQGLQFLFEYFSETQRNKGNFPGRFSGRQFSNSRSEMNVSTLELGDSALYLCASSLRLAGGPETQYFGPGTRLLVL.

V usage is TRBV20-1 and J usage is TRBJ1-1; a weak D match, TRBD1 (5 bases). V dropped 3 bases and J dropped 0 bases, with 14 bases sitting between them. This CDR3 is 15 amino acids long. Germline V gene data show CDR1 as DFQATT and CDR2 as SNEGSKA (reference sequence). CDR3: CSASPLGGMNTEAFF. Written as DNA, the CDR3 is TGCAGTGCTAGTCCTCTGGGGGGAATGAACACTGAAGCTTTCTTT.

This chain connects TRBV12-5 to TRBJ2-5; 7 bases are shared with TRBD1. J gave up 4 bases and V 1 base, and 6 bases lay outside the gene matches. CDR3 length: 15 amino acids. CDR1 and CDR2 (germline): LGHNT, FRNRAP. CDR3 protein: CASGLGDRDGETQYF. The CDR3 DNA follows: TGTGCTAGTGGTTTGGGCGACAGGGATGGAGAGACCCAGTACTTC.

CDR3 DNA sequence: TGCGCCAGCAGCCTGGGACAGGGGTTGAGGGAGCTGTTTTTT. It yields the protein CASSLGQGLRELFF. This chain connects TRBV5-1 to TRBJ2-2; TRBD1 matches 10 bases. CDR1 and CDR2 (germline): SGHRS, YFSETQ. The V gene end was trimmed by 4 bases and the J gene end by 9 bases; junction bases not matched to a gene: 6. This CDR3 region has 14 residues.

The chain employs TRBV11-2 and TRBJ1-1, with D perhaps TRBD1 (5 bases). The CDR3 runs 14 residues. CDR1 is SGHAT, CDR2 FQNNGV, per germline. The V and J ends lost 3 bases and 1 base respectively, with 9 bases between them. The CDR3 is CASSFNGQNTEAFF. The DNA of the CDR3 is TGTGCCAGCAGCTTCAATGGACAGAACACTGAAGCTTTCTTT.

The CDR3 DNA is TGTGCCAGCAGTGAAATAGGGACAGGAGAGACCCAGTACTTC. This translates into CASSEIGTGETQYF. The chain uses TRBV6-1 and TRBJ2-5, with TRBD1 matching over 8 bases. J was trimmed by 4 bases and V by 2 bases; bases with no gene match: 3. The length of the CDR3 is 14 residues. Germline V gives CDR1 MNHNS, CDR2 SASEGT.

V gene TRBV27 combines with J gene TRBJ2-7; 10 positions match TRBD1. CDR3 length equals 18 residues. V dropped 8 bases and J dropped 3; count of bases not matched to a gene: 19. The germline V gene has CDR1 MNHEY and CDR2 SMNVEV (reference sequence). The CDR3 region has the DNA TGTGCCAGCTCCCTAGGACAGGGGGACCCTAGCAGACGCTACGAGCAGTACTTC. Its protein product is CASSLGQGDPSRRYEQYF.

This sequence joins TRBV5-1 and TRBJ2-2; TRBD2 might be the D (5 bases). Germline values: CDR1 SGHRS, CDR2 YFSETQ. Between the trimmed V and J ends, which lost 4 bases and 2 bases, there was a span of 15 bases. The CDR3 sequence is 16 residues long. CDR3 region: CASSPTLTGNTGELFF. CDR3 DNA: TGCGCCAGCAGCCCCACCTTGACGGGAAACACCGGGGAGCTGTTTTTT. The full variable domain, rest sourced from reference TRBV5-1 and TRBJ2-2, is KAGVTQTPRYLIKTRGQQVTLSCSPISGHRSVSWYQQTPGQGLQFLFEYFSETQRNKGNFPGRFSGRQFSNSRSEMNVSTLELGDSALYLCASSPTLTGNTGELFFGEGSRLTVL.

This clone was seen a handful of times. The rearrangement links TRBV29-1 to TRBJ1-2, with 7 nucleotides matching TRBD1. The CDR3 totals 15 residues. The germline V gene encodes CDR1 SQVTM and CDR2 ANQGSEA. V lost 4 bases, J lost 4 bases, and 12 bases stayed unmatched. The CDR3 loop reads CSVVDTGAVFYGYTF. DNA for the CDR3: TGCAGCGTTGTTGATACAGGGGCAGTTTTCTATGGCTACACCTTC. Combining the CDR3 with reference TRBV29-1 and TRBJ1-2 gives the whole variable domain SAVISQKPSRDICQRGTSLTIQCQVDSQVTMMFWYRQQPGQSLTLIATANQGSEATYESGFVIDKFPISRPNLTFSTLTVSNMSPEDSSIYLCSVVDTGAVFYGYTFGSGTRLTVV.

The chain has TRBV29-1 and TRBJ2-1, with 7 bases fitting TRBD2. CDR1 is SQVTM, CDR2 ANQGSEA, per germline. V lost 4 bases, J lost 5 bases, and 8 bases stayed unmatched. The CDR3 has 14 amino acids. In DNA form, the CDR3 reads TGCAGCGTTGCTCCCAGCGGGACCCACAATGAGCAGTTCTTC. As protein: CSVAPSGTHNEQFF.

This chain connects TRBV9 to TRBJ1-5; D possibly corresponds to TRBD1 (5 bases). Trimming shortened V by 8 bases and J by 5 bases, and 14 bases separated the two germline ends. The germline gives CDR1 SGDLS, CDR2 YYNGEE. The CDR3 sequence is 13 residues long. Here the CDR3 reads CARGRVLYQPQHF. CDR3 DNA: TGTGCCAGGGGCAGGGTCCTATATCAGCCCCAGCATTTT.

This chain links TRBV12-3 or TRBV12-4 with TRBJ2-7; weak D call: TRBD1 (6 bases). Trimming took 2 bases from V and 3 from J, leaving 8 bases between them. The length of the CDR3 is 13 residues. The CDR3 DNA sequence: TGTGCCAGCAGTTTACTGGACAGCTACGAGCAGTACTTC. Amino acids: CASSLLDSYEQYF.

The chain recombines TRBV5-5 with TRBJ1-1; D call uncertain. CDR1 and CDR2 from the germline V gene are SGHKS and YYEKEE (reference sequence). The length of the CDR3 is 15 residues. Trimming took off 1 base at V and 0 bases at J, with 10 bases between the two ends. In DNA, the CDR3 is TGTGCCAGCAGCTTGCGAGCGGGAATGAACACTGAAGCTTTCTTT. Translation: CASSLRAGMNTEAFF.

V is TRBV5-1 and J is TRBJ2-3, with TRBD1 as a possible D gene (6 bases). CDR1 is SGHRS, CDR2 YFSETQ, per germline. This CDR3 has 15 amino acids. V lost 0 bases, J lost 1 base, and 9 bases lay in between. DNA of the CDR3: TGCGCCAGCAGCTTGGGGGGGCCCCGCACAGATACGCAGTATTTT. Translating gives CASSLGGPRTDTQYF.

The CDR3 reads CASSKVPCTDTQYF. The CDR3 DNA reads TGTGCCAGCAGCAAAGTTCCCTGCACAGATACGCAGTATTTT. V usage is TRBV21-1 and J usage is TRBJ2-3; the DNA was not compared with TRBD2, the D call given in the table. TRBV21-1 is labeled a pseudogene. This CDR3 is 14 amino acids long.

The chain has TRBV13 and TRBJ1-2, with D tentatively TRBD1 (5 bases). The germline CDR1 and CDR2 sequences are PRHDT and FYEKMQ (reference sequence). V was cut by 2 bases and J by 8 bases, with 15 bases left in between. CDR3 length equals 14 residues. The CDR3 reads CASSLSPGMRGYTF. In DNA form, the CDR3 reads TGTGCCAGCAGCTTATCTCCAGGGATGAGGGGCTACACCTTC.

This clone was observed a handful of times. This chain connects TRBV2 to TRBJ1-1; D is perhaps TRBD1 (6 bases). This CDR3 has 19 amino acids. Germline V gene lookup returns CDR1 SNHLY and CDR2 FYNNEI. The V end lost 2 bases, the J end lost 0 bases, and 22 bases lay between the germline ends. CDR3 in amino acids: CASSEWVGRQGRLNTEAFF. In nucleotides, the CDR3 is TGTGCCAGCAGTGAATGGGTCGGCAGGCAGGGGAGATTGAACACTGAAGCTTTCTTT.

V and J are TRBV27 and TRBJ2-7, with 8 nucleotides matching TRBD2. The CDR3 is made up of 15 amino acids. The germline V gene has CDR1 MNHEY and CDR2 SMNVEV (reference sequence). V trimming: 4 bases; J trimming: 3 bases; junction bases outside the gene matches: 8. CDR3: CASSSTSGSYYEQYF. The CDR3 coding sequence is TGTGCCAGCAGTTCCACTAGCGGATCCTACTACGAGCAGTACTTC.

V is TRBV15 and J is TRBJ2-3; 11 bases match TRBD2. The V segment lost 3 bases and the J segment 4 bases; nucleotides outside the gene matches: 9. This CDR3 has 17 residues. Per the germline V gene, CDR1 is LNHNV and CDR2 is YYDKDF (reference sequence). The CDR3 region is CATSRGDLAGGADTQYF. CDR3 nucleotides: TGTGCCACCAGCAGGGGGGATCTAGCGGGGGGCGCAGATACGCAGTATTTT.

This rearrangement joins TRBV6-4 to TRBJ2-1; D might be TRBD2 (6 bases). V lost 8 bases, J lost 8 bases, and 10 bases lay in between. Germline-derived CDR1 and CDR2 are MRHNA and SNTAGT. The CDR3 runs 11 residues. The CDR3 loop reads CASRGVDEQFF. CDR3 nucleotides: TGTGCCAGCCGCGGGGTCGATGAGCAGTTCTTC.

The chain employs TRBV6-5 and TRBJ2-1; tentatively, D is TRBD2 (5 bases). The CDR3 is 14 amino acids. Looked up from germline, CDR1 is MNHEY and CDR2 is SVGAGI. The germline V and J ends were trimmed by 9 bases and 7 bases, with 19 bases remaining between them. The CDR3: CASTKAVPSNEQFF. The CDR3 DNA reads TGTGCCAGTACCAAAGCGGTCCCCTCAAATGAGCAGTTCTTC.